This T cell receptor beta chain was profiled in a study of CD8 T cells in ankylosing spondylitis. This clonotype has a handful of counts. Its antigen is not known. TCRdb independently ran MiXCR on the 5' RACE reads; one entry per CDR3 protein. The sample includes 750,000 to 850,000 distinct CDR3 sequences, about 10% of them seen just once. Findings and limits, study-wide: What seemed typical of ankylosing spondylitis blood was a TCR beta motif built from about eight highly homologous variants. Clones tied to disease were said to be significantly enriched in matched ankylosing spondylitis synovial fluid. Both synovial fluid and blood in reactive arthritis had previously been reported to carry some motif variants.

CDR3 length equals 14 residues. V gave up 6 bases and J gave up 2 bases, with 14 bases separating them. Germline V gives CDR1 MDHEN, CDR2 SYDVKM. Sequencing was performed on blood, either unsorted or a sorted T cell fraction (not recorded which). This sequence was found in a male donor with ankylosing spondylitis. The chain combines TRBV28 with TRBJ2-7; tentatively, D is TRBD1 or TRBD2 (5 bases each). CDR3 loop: CASSTGGLPYEQYF. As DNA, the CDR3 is TGTGCCAGCAGCACAGGCGGACTCCCCTACGAGCAGTACTTC.